Listed here are 13 T cell receptor beta chains from one sample, sequenced in a study of CD8+CD57+ T cells in acquired aplastic anemia. CDR3 and TCR beta VDJ profiling relied on a genomic DNA template. One entry per CDR3 protein, called by TCRdb with MiXCR from the reads. Of about 81,000 distinct CDR3 sequences listed, about 45% are singletons. Sequencing was performed on sorted CD4+, CD8+, or CD8+CD57+ T cells (not recorded which) from PBMCs. These receptors all stem from a human donor in good health, serving as a control.

The DNA of the CDR3 is TGTGCCAGCAGCCCGACTACCGGGACAGGATACACTGAAGCTTTCTTT. Translated, it gives CASSPTTGTGYTEAFF. J is TRBJ1-1 and V is TRBV7-8; 8 bases are a match to TRBD1. CDR3 size: 16 residues. The J segment lost 3 bases and the V segment lost 5 bases, leaving 11 bases of the junction unmatched. Germline CDR1 is SGHVS and CDR2 is FQNEAQ. Full variable domain (remainder filled in from reference TRBV7-8 and TRBJ1-1): GAGVSQSPRYKVAKRGQDVALRCDPISGHVSLFWYQQALGQGPEFLTYFQNEAQLDKSGLPSDRFFAERPEGSVSTLKIQRTQQEDSAVYLCASSPTTGTGYTEAFFGQGTRLTVV.

Remarks on this clonotype: With a much larger clone just one base away, this may be a read error. The chain uses TRBV12-3 or TRBV12-4 and TRBJ1-2; TRBD1 matches 7 bases. This CDR3 spans 15 amino acids. V shed 6 bases, J shed 4 bases, and the junction held 11 bases outside the gene matches. This CDR3 reads CASRPTGDLSYGYTF. CDR3 nucleotides: TGTGCCAGCAGGCCCACAGGGGACCTTAGCTATGGCTACACCTTC.

V is TRBV28 and J is TRBJ2-7; TRBD2 aligns across 9 bases. The CDR3 is 16 amino acids. V lost 6 bases to trimming and J lost 4 bases; unmatched junction nucleotides: 13. Germline loops: CDR1 MDHEN, CDR2 SYDVKM. Here the CDR3 DNA reads TGTGCCAGCAGCCTGGGGGTAGCGGGAGAGGGGTACGAGCAGTACTTC. Its protein is CASSLGVAGEGYEQYF. The full variable domain, with the rest looked up from reference TRBV28 and TRBJ2-7, is DVKVTQSSRYLVKRTGEKVFLECVQDMDHENMFWYRQDPGLGLRLIYFSYDVKMKEKGDIPEGYSVSREKKERFSLILESASTNQTSMYLCASSLGVAGEGYEQYFGPGTRLTVT.

The chain links TRBV10-3 to TRBJ1-2; 7 bases line up with TRBD1. The CDR3 loop spans 16 amino acids. J lost 0 bases, V lost 10 bases, and 14 bases had no gene match. Germline assignment: CDR1 ENHRY and CDR2 SYGVKD. Here the CDR3 DNA reads TGTGCCACCCGCCGACAGGGACTGGCGCCTAACTATGGCTACACCTTC. Translation: CATRRQGLAPNYGYTF.

As regards this clonotype: A much larger clone lies a single base off, so this may be a read error. Likely a read error: the CDR3 ends without its conserved phenylalanine or tryptophan. The chain carries TRBV20-1 and TRBJ1-5, with D possibly being TRBD1 (5 bases). Germline CDR1 is DFQATT and CDR2 is SNEGSKA (reference sequence). The CDR3 loop spans 12 amino acids. V lost 5 bases and J 12 bases, leaving 17 bases between the germline ends. This CDR3 is CSARPWGDDQHL. CDR3 DNA: TGCAGTGCTCGTCCCTGGGGGGACGACCAGCATCTT.

This clonotype was counted only a few times. This chain links TRBV25-1 with TRBJ2-2; 13 positions agree with TRBD2. This CDR3 spans 18 amino acids. V gave up 5 bases and J gave up 3 bases; unmatched junction bases: 9. Germline CDR1 reads MGHDK; CDR2 reads SYGVNS. The CDR3 loop reads CASSYPTSGRPHTGELFF. The CDR3 DNA reads as TGTGCCAGCAGTTACCCGACTAGCGGGAGGCCCCACACCGGGGAGCTGTTTTTT.

This clonotype was observed a handful of times. The chain is built from TRBV27 and TRBJ1-5, with 8 bases matching TRBD1. This CDR3 spans 15 amino acids. V gave up 8 bases and J gave up 4 bases; unmatched junction bases: 10. From germline, CDR1 is MNHEY and CDR2 SMNVEV (reference sequence). CDR3 in amino acids: CASGSGQGDNQPQHF. The DNA of the CDR3 is TGTGCCAGCGGCTCCGGACAGGGTGATAATCAGCCCCAGCATTTT.

This clonotype was observed a handful of times. The rearrangement links TRBV27 to TRBJ1-4, with TRBD1 matching over 7 bases. The junction had 8 bases not matched to a gene; V was cut back by 0 bases and J by 10 bases. CDR1 and CDR2 (germline): MNHEY, SMNVEV (reference sequence). The CDR3 runs to 15 residues. The CDR3 DNA follows: TGTGCCAGCAGTTTATCAGACAGGGTCGACTCAAAACTGTTTTTT. This codes for CASSLSDRVDSKLFF.

The chain has TRBV5-4 and TRBJ2-5; 11 bases line up with TRBD2. The CDR3 runs 16 residues. Germline V lookup: CDR1 SGHNT, CDR2 YYREEE (reference sequence). Losses at the gene ends were 3 bases for V and 1 base for J; bases not matched to a gene: 5. In DNA, the CDR3 is TGTGCCAGCAGCTACTCTAGCGGGGGGACCCAAGAGACCCAGTACTTC. This codes for CASSYSSGGTQETQYF. Full variable domain (missing parts from reference TRBV5-4 and TRBJ2-5): ETGVTQSPTHLIKTRGQQVTLRCSSQSGHNTVSWYQQALGQGPQFIFQYYREEENGRGNFPPRFSGLQFPNYSSELNVNALELDDSALYLCASSYSSGGTQETQYFGPGTRLLVL.

This clonotype has a handful of counts. The chain links TRBV11-3 to TRBJ2-5, with 12 bases fitting TRBD2. Germline loops: CDR1 SGHNT, CDR2 YENEEA. The CDR3 contains 15 residues. V lost 5 bases and J lost 5; bases outside the gene matches: 6. CDR3 nucleotides: TGTGCCAGCAGCCAGACTAGCGGGAGTTCGGAGACCCAGTACTTC. This translates into CASSQTSGSSETQYF.

This clonotype was seen ten or more times. V is TRBV6-1 and J is TRBJ2-7; 7 nucleotides match TRBD1. The CDR3 runs to 14 residues. V lost 8 bases, J lost 4 bases, and 11 bases stayed unmatched. The germline V gene has CDR1 MNHNS and CDR2 SASEGT. The CDR3 DNA reads TGTGCCAGCGAGGAGACAGGGAGATCATACGAGCAGTACTTC. Translating gives CASEETGRSYEQYF.

The chain joins TRBV20-1 to TRBJ2-7; D perhaps matches TRBD1 (5 bases). The V and J ends lost 4 bases and 2 bases respectively, with 12 bases between them. CDR1 and CDR2 from the germline V gene are DFQATT and SNEGSKA (reference sequence). CDR3 length: 13 amino acids. CDR3 in DNA: TGCAGTGCTACTATGACAGATCCCTACGAGCAGTACTTC. This translates into CSATMTDPYEQYF.

This clonotype was observed at least ten times. The J gene is TRBJ2-1, the V gene TRBV20-1; D is undetermined. Germline V lookup: CDR1 DFQATT, CDR2 SNEGSKA (reference sequence). This CDR3 contains 14 residues. V lost 0 bases and J lost 3, with 9 bases in between. CDR3 loop: CSARDREHYNEQFF. Here the CDR3 DNA reads TGCAGTGCTAGAGATAGAGAACACTACAATGAGCAGTTCTTC.